This passage covers 11 T cell receptor beta chains from one sample sequenced in a study of ipilimumab plus nivolumab after autologous stem cell transplantation. Method: immunoSEQ multiplex PCR; TCRdb's copy keeps in-frame clones and lacks some. The data contain tens of thousands of clones, nearly 85% of them singletons. The input for sequencing was PBMCs, taken in a trial of ipilimumab plus nivolumab as post-transplant consolidation. The receptors were gathered from a male donor with diffuse large B-cell lymphoma.

The rearrangement joins TRBV10-3 to TRBJ2-3, with a possible D match to TRBD2 (6 bases). This CDR3 is 13 amino acids long. Germline V gene data show CDR1 as ENHRY and CDR2 as SYGVKD. Trimming left V 10 bases short and J 5 bases short, with 16 bases between. CDR3 sequence reads: CATEEPGGDTQYF. The CDR3 DNA sequence: TGTGCCACCGAGGAACCCGGGGGAGATACGCAGTATTTT.

J is TRBJ1-2 and V is TRBV6-5, with no clear D. Per germline, CDR1 MNHEY and CDR2 SVGAGI. This CDR3 contains 11 residues. The V end lost 8 bases, the J end lost 0 bases, and 4 bases lay between the germline ends. The DNA of the CDR3 is TGTGCCAGCTGGGCTAACTATGGCTACACCTTC. Protein sequence: CASWANYGYTF.

The chain has TRBV5-5 and TRBJ2-1; D is undetermined. This CDR3 region has 12 residues. V was trimmed by 1 base and J by 6 bases, leaving 5 bases between them. Germline V CDR1 and CDR2: SGHKS, YYEKEE (reference sequence). The CDR3 reads CASSLTSNEQFF. CDR3 coding DNA: TGTGCCAGCAGCTTGACCAGCAATGAGCAGTTCTTC. Drawing the rest from reference TRBV5-5 and TRBJ2-1, the complete variable domain is DAGVTQSPTHLIKTRGQQVTLRCSPISGHKSVSWYQQVLGQGPQFIFQYYEKEERGRGNFPDRFSARQFPNYSSELNVNALLLGDSALYLCASSLTSNEQFFGPGTRLTVL.

This chain connects TRBV6-1 to TRBJ2-5; D is ambiguous. CDR3 size: 14 residues. The germline gives CDR1 MNHNS, CDR2 SASEGT. Trimming took off 3 bases at V and 5 bases at J, with 13 bases between the two ends. CDR3 residues: CASSEWRNGETQYF. CDR3 bases: TGTGCCAGCAGTGAGTGGCGGAACGGCGAGACCCAGTACTTC.

V is TRBV5-5 and J is TRBJ2-6; perhaps TRBD2 as D (5 bases). CDR1 and CDR2 from the germline V gene are SGHKS and YYEKEE (reference sequence). The CDR3 is 16 amino acids. The germline V and J ends were trimmed by 0 bases and 0 bases, with 7 bases remaining between them. The DNA for the CDR3 is TGTGCCAGCAGCTTGGACGGGGACTCTGGGGCCAACGTCCTGACTTTC. Protein product: CASSLDGDSGANVLTF.

The chain is built from TRBV7-2 and TRBJ1-6; D might be TRBD1 (6 bases). Trimming took off 4 bases at V and 6 bases at J, with 13 bases between the two ends. The CDR3 loop spans 15 amino acids. Looked up from germline, CDR1 is SGHTA and CDR2 is FQGNSA. This CDR3 reads CASSSRQVLNSPLHF. The CDR3 nucleotides are TGTGCCAGCAGCTCTCGACAGGTTCTTAATTCACCCCTCCACTTT.

The gene calls are TRBV12-2 and TRBJ1-1. TRBV12-2 is assigned pseudogene status. This CDR3 comprises 14 residues. For the CDR3, the DNA is TGTGCAAGTCGCCCGGGACCTCGGCGGACTGAAGCTTTCTTT. This encodes CASRPGPRRTEAFF.

In nucleotides, the CDR3 is TGTGCCAGTAGTATAGGAGGAGGCGGCGGTGGAAGGTACGAGCAGTACTTC. This translates into CASSIGGGGGGRYEQYF. The chain recombines TRBV19 with TRBJ2-7; possible D gene TRBD2, 5 bases. Germline loops: CDR1 LNHDA, CDR2 SQIVND (reference sequence). V was cut by 1 base and J by 4 bases, with 20 bases left in between. The CDR3 spans 17 residues.

This clone has a handful of counts. This rearrangement joins TRBV18 to TRBJ1-3; 7 nucleotides line up with TRBD1. Germline loops: CDR1 KGHSH, CDR2 LQKENI. This CDR3 contains 16 residues. After removal of 1 base from V and 6 bases from J, the junction contained 9 bases not matched to a gene. In DNA, the CDR3 is TGTGCCAGCTCACCACTGGAGGGGGCTCAACCAAACACCATATATTTT. Translating gives CASSPLEGAQPNTIYF. The whole variable domain, remainder taken from reference TRBV18 and TRBJ1-3, is NAGVMQNPRHLVRRRGQEARLRCSPMKGHSHVYWYRQLPEEGLKFMVYLQKENIIDESGMPKERFSAEFPKEGPSILRIQQVVRGDSAAYFCASSPLEGAQPNTIYFGEGSWLTVV.

This clone was seen a handful of times. The chain is built from TRBV7-8 and TRBJ1-1, with D possibly TRBD1 on 5 matching bases. Germline CDR1 reads SGHVS; CDR2 reads FQNEAQ. The CDR3 totals 13 residues. The V gene lost 5 bases and the J gene lost 2 bases, with 9 bases spanning the gap. DNA for the CDR3: TGTGCCAGCAGCCGAGGGGTAAACACTGAAGCTTTCTTT. Protein product: CASSRGVNTEAFF.

This chain uses TRBV15 with TRBJ2-7; D not certain. The CDR3 loop spans 14 amino acids. Trimming took 1 base from V and 0 from J, leaving 7 bases between them. Germline assignment: CDR1 LNHNV and CDR2 YYDKDF (reference sequence). CDR3 sequence (DNA): TGTGCCACCAGCAGAGGTGGTCGCTCCTACGAGCAGTACTTC. Protein product: CATSRGGRSYEQYF.